This section outlines one T cell receptor beta chain sequence together with its context. Its antigen is unknown. Each subset's genomic DNA was shared equally among a number of immunoSEQ plates. This table comes from immunoSEQ multiplex PCR, and its TCRdb copy is limited to in-frame clones, with some not included. The data show about 680,000 clones, with 60% to 75% seen just once and around 1.8% held by the top ten. The data derive from a study of shared clonotypes between healthy human individuals. The study's findings and limits: What limited the represented genetic and exposure-history diversity was the small number of donors. Large sequencing depth failed to make sorted-subset sequencing complete, rarefaction showed. A handful of donors shared approximately 5% of their naive CD4 clonotypes.

The germline V and J ends were trimmed by 6 bases and 8 bases, with 11 bases remaining between them. CDR1 is SGHDT and CDR2 is YYEEEE in the germline V gene. The CDR3 is made up of 11 amino acids. The sequenced sample was memory CD4+ T cells sorted from blood. Subset reported: CD45RA-negative fraction. The sequence came from a woman aged 25 to 39 in good health. This chain connects TRBV5-6 to TRBJ1-2; D unclear. CDR3 amino acids: CASTRTGGYTF. In nucleotides, the CDR3 is TGTGCCAGCACCCGGACGGGGGGCTACACCTTC.